Each of the 14 T cell receptor beta chains below was sequenced from the same sample in a study of human versus mouse CDR3 diversity and MHC coevolution. Data came from immunoSEQ multiplex PCR; TCRdb stores just in-frame clones and leaves some out. Seen here are just under 60,000 clones, over 90% observed once, and the top ten hold 18%. The sample was naive CD4+ T cells from blood. Subset described: CD45RO-negative CD62L-positive naive CD4 T cells. These receptor sequences come from a person between 60 and 69 years old in good health.

The CDR3 loop reads CASSGSGNEKLFF. As DNA, the CDR3 is TGTGCCAGCAGTGGGTCCGGGAATGAAAAACTGTTTTTT. The gene calls are TRBV6-1 and TRBJ1-4; no clear D gene. V was trimmed by 4 bases and J by 5 bases, leaving 8 bases between them. CDR1 MNHNS and CDR2 SASEGT come from the germline V gene. CDR3 length equals 13 residues.

This chain links TRBV13 with TRBJ1-1, with 8 bases matching TRBD1. CDR3 length: 14 residues. Per germline, CDR1 PRHDT and CDR2 FYEKMQ (reference sequence). V shed 4 bases and J 3 bases; nucleotides not matched to a gene: 4. Here the CDR3 reads CASSSQGGDTEAFF. CDR3 coding DNA: TGTGCCAGCAGCTCACAGGGGGGGGACACTGAAGCTTTCTTT.

This chain connects TRBV30 to TRBJ2-7; TRBD1 might be the D (5 bases). Trimming left V 3 bases short and J 1 base short, with 10 bases between. Germline V gives CDR1 GTSNPN, CDR2 SVGIG (reference sequence). This CDR3 contains 13 residues. The CDR3 DNA follows: TGTGCCTGGAGGACCAAGGGGTCCTACGAGCAGTACTTC. Amino acids: CAWRTKGSYEQYF. The variable domain in full, with the rest retrieved from reference TRBV30 and TRBJ2-7, is SQTIHQWPATLVQPVGSPLSLECTVEGTSNPNLYWYRQAAGRGLQLLFYSVGIGQISSEVPQNLSASRPQDRQFILSSKKLLLSDSGFYLCAWRTKGSYEQYFGPGTRLTVT.

The table lists this clone with a few counts. This chain links TRBV19 with TRBJ1-1; possibly TRBD1 for D (5 bases). The CDR3 consists of 14 residues. Trimming took off 6 bases at V and 0 bases at J, with 11 bases between the two ends. Per germline, CDR1 LNHDA and CDR2 SQIVND (reference sequence). The CDR3, as DNA: TGTGCCAGTAGGCTTCAGGGCATGAACACTGAAGCTTTCTTT. Amino acid sequence: CASRLQGMNTEAFF.

V and J are TRBV6-1 and TRBJ2-5; 7 bases agree with TRBD1. The germline gives CDR1 MNHNS, CDR2 SASEGT. V was pared by 6 bases and J by 4 bases, with 8 bases of the junction left unmatched. The CDR3 runs 14 residues. The chain's CDR3 is CASSLLGGPETQYF. As DNA, the CDR3 is TGTGCCAGCAGCTTGTTAGGGGGCCCAGAGACCCAGTACTTC.

The chain joins TRBV19 to TRBJ1-2; weak D call: TRBD1 (6 bases). In germline, CDR1 is LNHDA, CDR2 SQIVND (reference sequence). The CDR3 is 13 residues long. V lost 8 bases, J lost 3 bases, and 13 bases lay in between. CDR3 sequence reads: CASGQWDDYGYTF. The CDR3 region has the DNA TGTGCCAGTGGACAGTGGGACGACTATGGCTACACCTTC.

There are a few counts of this clone. The genes are TRBV19 and TRBJ1-1, with 8 bases lining up with TRBD1. The CDR3 loop spans 11 amino acids. V dropped 8 bases and J dropped 11; count of bases not matched to a gene: 7. Germline-derived CDR1 and CDR2 are LNHDA and SQIVND (reference sequence). The DNA for the CDR3 is TGTGCCAGTGGACAGGGAGGGAAGGCTTTCTTT. It encodes CASGQGGKAFF.

V usage is TRBV9 and J usage is TRBJ2-2, with 9 bases lining up with TRBD2. CDR1 SGDLS and CDR2 YYNGEE come from the germline V gene. J gave up 3 bases and V 0 bases, and 0 bases lay outside the gene matches. The CDR3 runs to 15 residues. The CDR3 sequence: CASSVGLADTGELFF. CDR3 coding DNA: TGTGCCAGCAGCGTAGGACTAGCGGACACCGGGGAGCTGTTTTTT.

The chain joins TRBV2 to TRBJ2-6, with 9 bases lining up with TRBD1. The CDR3 is 18 residues long. CDR1 is SNHLY, CDR2 FYNNEI, per germline. The V segment lost 5 bases and the J segment 0 bases; nucleotides outside the gene matches: 8. For the CDR3, the DNA is TGTGCCAGCAGTCGCCGGGACAGGGTTTTCTCTGGGGCCAACGTCCTGACTTTC. This codes for CASSRRDRVFSGANVLTF.

V usage is TRBV5-1 and J usage is TRBJ2-2, with TRBD1 as a possible D gene (6 bases). Germline V CDR1 and CDR2: SGHRS, YFSETQ. The CDR3 consists of 16 residues. Trimming shortened V by 2 bases and J by 3 bases, and 14 bases separated the two germline ends. Here the CDR3 reads CASSLRQADDTGELFF. The CDR3 region has the DNA TGCGCCAGCAGCTTAAGACAGGCGGATGACACCGGGGAGCTGTTTTTT.

The J gene is TRBJ2-1, the V gene TRBV19; D perhaps matches TRBD2 (5 bases). The V gene lost 3 bases and the J gene lost 0 bases, with 9 bases spanning the gap. CDR3 length: 15 amino acids. Germline CDR1 reads LNHDA; CDR2 reads SQIVND (reference sequence). In DNA form, the CDR3 reads TGTGCCAGTAGTATTGAGACTACCTCCTACAATGAGCAGTTCTTC. Its protein product is CASSIETTSYNEQFF.

CDR3 bases: TGCGCCAGCAGCTTTTCCGGGACTAGCGGGGGTAATGAGCAGTTCTTC. It yields the protein CASSFSGTSGGNEQFF. This chain uses TRBV5-1 with TRBJ2-1; 14 bases agree with TRBD2. CDR1 and CDR2 from the germline V gene are SGHRS and YFSETQ. The CDR3 length is 16 residues. Unmatched junction bases numbered 5, after V lost 2 bases and J lost 7 bases.

The chain uses TRBV6-1 and TRBJ2-1; a possible D gene is TRBD2 (6 bases). This CDR3 contains 11 residues. Trimming removed 6 bases from V and 12 bases from J, with 12 bases in between. Germline V gene data show CDR1 as MNHNS and CDR2 as SASEGT. CDR3 loop: CASSGDFLQFF. The CDR3 coding sequence is TGTGCCAGCAGCGGGGACTTTTTGCAGTTCTTC.

In DNA, the CDR3 is TGTGCCATCAGTAGACTAGCGGGAGGACAAGGGAATGAGCAGTTCTTC. It translates to CAISRLAGGQGNEQFF. The chain uses TRBV10-3 and TRBJ2-1; 13 nucleotides line up with TRBD2. V was pared by 5 bases and J by 7 bases, with 8 bases of the junction left unmatched. CDR1 is ENHRY and CDR2 is SYGVKD in the germline V gene. This CDR3 region has 16 residues.